Each of the 29 T cell receptor beta chains below was sequenced from the same sample in a study of cytomegalovirus exposure and HLA in healthy donors. In the PCR, 60 Vbeta and 13 Jbeta primers were used. The repertoire was sequenced with immunoSEQ multiplex PCR; TCRdb's copy has only in-frame clones and lacks some. The table has 100,000 to 150,000 clones, 75% to 90% seen once. Material: PBMCs. The receptors here all came from a man between 25 and 39 years old in good health and CMV-seronegative.

CDR3 coding DNA: TGTGCCAGCAGCCACGGGACTAGCGGGCATCAAGAGACCCAGTACTTC. This codes for CASSHGTSGHQETQYF. The rearrangement uses TRBV7-2 and TRBJ2-5; TRBD2 matches 12 bases. In germline, CDR1 is SGHTA, CDR2 FQGNSA. With 5 bases clipped from V and 2 bases from J, the junction kept 6 bases outside the gene matches. There are 16 residues in the CDR3.

The gene calls are TRBV4-3 and TRBJ1-4, with 8 bases identical to TRBD1. Germline V gene sequence: CDR1 LGHNA, CDR2 YSLEER. V was clipped by 5 bases and J by 5 bases; unmatched bases: 10. This CDR3 is 16 amino acids long. CDR3 in amino acids: CASSMGPTGVNEKLFF. CDR3 DNA sequence: TGCGCCAGCAGCATGGGGCCGACAGGGGTGAATGAAAAACTGTTTTTT.

The CDR3 is CATLPGRGRGEQYF. CDR3 bases: TGTGCCACCTTACCCGGGCGCGGAAGGGGTGAGCAGTACTTC. The chain couples TRBV10-3 to TRBJ2-7; tentatively, D is TRBD1 (5 bases). This CDR3 has 14 residues. V was trimmed by 10 bases and J by 7 bases, leaving 23 bases between them. The V gene's germline CDR1 is ENHRY and CDR2 SYGVKD.

The chain's CDR3 is CASSQGLAVSYEQYF. CDR3 DNA: TGCGCCAGCAGCCAAGGACTAGCGGTTTCCTACGAGCAGTACTTC. The chain carries TRBV4-1 and TRBJ2-7; 9 nucleotides line up with TRBD2. The germline gives CDR1 MGHRA, CDR2 YSYEKL. The CDR3 runs 15 residues. The trim removed 1 base at V and 1 base at J, leaving 2 bases unmatched.

This clone was detected a few times. The chain recombines TRBV6-4 with TRBJ2-2, with TRBD2 matching over 10 bases. The J segment lost 7 bases and the V segment lost 6 bases, leaving 8 bases of the junction unmatched. Germline CDR1 reads MRHNA; CDR2 reads SNTAGT. This CDR3 is built from 15 residues. CDR3 loop: CASSVLAGDFGELFF. CDR3 bases: TGTGCCAGCAGCGTCCTAGCGGGAGATTTCGGGGAGCTGTTTTTT.

This clone was seen just once. This chain joins TRBV7-8 and TRBJ2-7, with 16 nucleotides matching TRBD2. The CDR3 length is 14 residues. CDR1 and CDR2 from the germline V gene are SGHVS and FQNEAQ. V lost 6 bases, J lost 7 bases, and 3 bases stayed unmatched. The CDR3 DNA is TGTGCCAGCAGAGGGACTAGCGGGAGGGGGGAGCAGTACTTC. It encodes CASRGTSGRGEQYF.

The V gene is TRBV6-1, the J gene TRBJ2-1, with 9 bases lining up with TRBD2. The V segment lost 6 bases and the J segment 3 bases; nucleotides outside the gene matches: 6. The CDR3 sequence is 15 residues long. CDR1 and CDR2 (germline): MNHNS, SASEGT. Here the CDR3 reads CASRAGTSSYNEQFF. The CDR3 coding sequence is TGTGCCAGCAGGGCAGGGACTAGCAGCTACAATGAGCAGTTCTTC.

This chain links TRBV10-1 with TRBJ2-7; D is possibly TRBD1 (5 bases). Germline CDR1 and CDR2: WNHNN and SYGVQD (reference sequence). The CDR3 has 15 residues. V was trimmed by 0 bases and J by 3 bases, leaving 12 bases between them. The CDR3 region has the DNA TGCGCCAGCAGTGAGTCGATCCAGGGTTACTACGAGCAGTACTTC. Translated, it gives CASSESIQGYYEQYF.

This rearrangement joins TRBV28 to TRBJ2-1, with D possibly being TRBD2 (6 bases). Per the germline V gene, CDR1 is MDHEN and CDR2 is SYDVKM. The CDR3 spans 14 residues. V lost 5 bases to trimming and J lost 7 bases, with 15 bases between them. The CDR3, as DNA: TGTGCCAGCAGTGTAACAGCGGGTCAAAATGAGCAGTTCTTC. This codes for CASSVTAGQNEQFF.

The CDR3 loop is CASSVDAAGQPQHF. In DNA, the CDR3 is TGTGCCAGCAGCGTAGACGCGGCGGGTCAGCCCCAGCATTTT. The chain couples TRBV9 to TRBJ1-5, with D unresolved. The CDR3 sequence is 14 residues long. The germline V and J ends were trimmed by 0 bases and 6 bases, with 10 bases remaining between them. Looked up from germline, CDR1 is SGDLS and CDR2 is YYNGEE.

The gene calls are TRBV25-1 and TRBJ2-7; D remains ambiguous. The V and J ends lost 3 bases and 6 bases respectively, with 6 bases between them. CDR1 MGHDK and CDR2 SYGVNS come from the germline V gene. The CDR3 runs 11 residues. CDR3: CASSDYVEQYF. The DNA for the CDR3 is TGTGCCAGCAGTGATTATGTCGAGCAGTACTTC.

The chain recombines TRBV10-2 with TRBJ2-7; possibly TRBD2 for D (6 bases). The CDR3 sequence is 16 residues long. Germline V gene lookup returns CDR1 WSHSY and CDR2 SAAADI. The V end was cut by 9 bases, the J end by 4 bases, with 25 bases between. This CDR3 is CASHTGLGRAGYEQYF. The DNA for the CDR3 is TGCGCCAGTCATACGGGACTCGGCCGAGCGGGTTACGAGCAGTACTTC.

The CDR3 spells CASSLVGNQPQHF. The DNA of the CDR3 is TGTGCCAGCAGCTTGGTCGGGAATCAGCCCCAGCATTTT. The rearrangement uses TRBV5-6 and TRBJ1-5; D remains ambiguous. Between the trimmed V and J ends, which lost 0 bases and 4 bases, there was a span of 5 bases. Germline-derived CDR1 and CDR2 are SGHDT and YYEEEE. This CDR3 contains 13 residues.

Concerning this clone: The DNA is omitted, as the CDR3 cannot be located on it reliably, and the CDR3 follows TCRdb's listing. This sequence joins TRBV29-1 and TRBJ1-2. Germline loops: CDR1 SQVTM, CDR2 ANQGSEA. The CDR3 region is 13 residues in length, termini included. The CDR3 reads CSVAGGTNYGYPF.

The V and J genes are TRBV6-1 and TRBJ1-2; 8 bases map to TRBD1. Germline-derived CDR1 and CDR2 are MNHNS and SASEGT. J was trimmed by 5 bases and V by 8 bases; bases with no gene match: 13. The CDR3 has 15 amino acids. This CDR3 is CASGQGFPLPYGYTF. The DNA of the CDR3 is TGTGCCAGCGGACAGGGCTTCCCTTTACCTTATGGCTACACCTTC.

The V gene is TRBV19, the J gene TRBJ1-5; D call uncertain. Trimming left V 7 bases short and J 0 bases short, with 4 bases between. The CDR3 length is 12 residues. Germline CDR1 is LNHDA and CDR2 is SQIVND (reference sequence). The CDR3 region is CASTYSNQPQHF. DNA for the CDR3: TGTGCCAGTACGTATAGCAATCAGCCCCAGCATTTT.

The chain combines TRBV5-1 with TRBJ1-2, with 7 positions matching TRBD1. J gave up 4 bases and V 4 bases, and 4 bases lay outside the gene matches. This CDR3 comprises 13 residues. Germline loops: CDR1 SGHRS, CDR2 YFSETQ. CDR3 nucleotide sequence: TGCGCCAGCAGCACGGGACAGCCCTATGGCTACACCTTC. This codes for CASSTGQPYGYTF.

V gene TRBV27 combines with J gene TRBJ2-7; TRBD1 aligns across 8 bases. Looked up from germline, CDR1 is MNHEY and CDR2 is SMNVEV (reference sequence). CDR3 length: 13 residues. V lost 7 bases and J lost 7; bases outside the gene matches: 9. DNA of the CDR3: TGTGCCAGCAAAGGTCAGGGGGCAAGGGAGCAGTACTTC. Residues: CASKGQGAREQYF.

The V and J genes are TRBV19 and TRBJ1-3, with D hard to call. Germline CDR1 is LNHDA and CDR2 is SQIVND (reference sequence). This CDR3 has 15 amino acids. V was cut by 3 bases and J by 0 bases, with 9 bases left in between. The CDR3 reads CASSIDGDSGNTIYF. CDR3 nucleotide sequence: TGTGCCAGTAGTATTGACGGGGACTCTGGAAACACCATATATTTT. Full variable domain (outside the CDR3, taken from reference TRBV19 and TRBJ1-3): DGGITQSPKYLFRKEGQNVTLSCEQNLNHDAMYWYRQDPGQGLRLIYYSQIVNDFQKGDIAEGYSVSREKKESFPLTVTSAQKNPTAFYLCASSIDGDSGNTIYFGEGSWLTVV.

The chain is built from TRBV7-9 and TRBJ2-1, with 8 bases fitting TRBD1. The CDR3 length is 12 residues. CDR1 is SEHNR, CDR2 FQNEAQ, per germline (reference sequence). The trim removed 5 bases at V and 9 bases at J, leaving 3 bases unmatched. The CDR3 DNA reads TGTGCCAGCAGCAAACAGGGGGGTGAGCAGTTCTTC. Translating it yields CASSKQGGEQFF.

Comments on this clone: One junction end disagrees with the germline gene, perhaps due to a read error. The J gene is TRBJ2-7, the V gene TRBV7-9; 10 nucleotides match TRBD2. The CDR3 is made up of 16 amino acids. CDR1 is SEHNR and CDR2 is FQNEAQ in the germline V gene (reference sequence). In DNA, the CDR3 is TGTGCCAGCAGCGTAGGGCTAGCGGGAGATTCTGGCGAGCAGTGCTTC. Its protein product is CASSVGLAGDSGEQCF.

V gene TRBV2 combines with J gene TRBJ2-7; 8 bases map to TRBD1. The length of the CDR3 is 16 residues. CDR1 is SNHLY and CDR2 is FYNNEI in the germline V gene. With 6 bases clipped from V and 2 bases from J, the junction kept 12 bases outside the gene matches. This CDR3 reads CASRAWGQALTYEQYF. CDR3 DNA sequence: TGTGCCAGCAGGGCTTGGGGACAGGCTCTGACCTACGAGCAGTACTTC. The variable domain in full, completed from reference TRBV2 and TRBJ2-7, reads EPEVTQTPSHQVTQMGQEVILRCVPISNHLYFYWYRQILGQKVEFLVSFYNNEISEKSEIFDDQFSVERPDGSNFTLKIRSTKLEDSAMYFCASRAWGQALTYEQYFGPGTRLTVT.

The chain recombines TRBV5-4 with TRBJ1-5, with TRBD1 matching 7 bases. The CDR3 length is 15 residues. J was trimmed by 7 bases and V by 4 bases; bases with no gene match: 11. Germline CDR1 SGHNT, CDR2 YYREEE (reference sequence). The CDR3 loop is CASSLSTGTEQPQHF. CDR3 DNA sequence: TGTGCCAGCAGCCTATCGACAGGGACGGAACAGCCCCAGCATTTT. Filled out from reference TRBV5-4 and TRBJ1-5, the complete variable domain reads ETGVTQSPTHLIKTRGQQVTLRCSSQSGHNTVSWYQQALGQGPQFIFQYYREEENGRGNFPPRFSGLQFPNYSSELNVNALELDDSALYLCASSLSTGTEQPQHFGDGTRLSIL.

The chain employs TRBV12-5 and TRBJ2-1, with 8 nucleotides matching TRBD1. The CDR3 loop spans 15 amino acids. With V trimmed by 7 bases and J by 8 bases, 13 bases remained unmatched. CDR1 LGHNT and CDR2 FRNRAP come from the germline V gene. CDR3 DNA sequence: TGTGCTAGTGCGCCGGGACAGGCCTACACGTATGAGCAGTTCTTC. Its translation: CASAPGQAYTYEQFF.

The chain carries TRBV14 and TRBJ2-7; no clear D. Trimming shortened V by 5 bases and J by 7 bases, and 12 bases separated the two germline ends. Germline loops: CDR1 SGHDN, CDR2 FVKESK. The CDR3 runs to 12 residues. The CDR3 loop is CASSGSRREQYF. CDR3 bases: TGTGCCAGCAGCGGAAGTCGGCGGGAGCAGTACTTC.

There are a few counts of this clone. The V gene is TRBV19, the J gene TRBJ1-1; D gene unclear. Looked up from germline, CDR1 is LNHDA and CDR2 is SQIVND (reference sequence). Between the trimmed V and J ends, which lost 9 bases and 0 bases, there was a span of 11 bases. The CDR3 is 13 residues long. As DNA, the CDR3 is TGTGCCAGACCCGAGAAAATGAACACTGAAGCTTTCTTT. Translating it yields CARPEKMNTEAFF.

The V gene is TRBV5-1, the J gene TRBJ2-3, with 12 bases matching TRBD1. The CDR3 loop spans 15 amino acids. V shed 6 bases and J 6 bases; nucleotides not matched to a gene: 8. The V gene's germline CDR1 is SGHRS and CDR2 YFSETQ. The DNA for the CDR3 is TGCGCCAGCAATACGGGACAGGGGGCCGCTGATACGCAGTATTTT. Translating it yields CASNTGQGAADTQYF.

This rearrangement joins TRBV29-1 to TRBJ2-1; D is possibly TRBD1 (5 bases). CDR3 length: 13 amino acids. The germline gives CDR1 SQVTM, CDR2 ANQGSEA. V dropped 7 bases and J dropped 0 bases, with 10 bases sitting between them. Here the CDR3 reads CSARQGSYNEQFF. In nucleotides, the CDR3 is TGCAGCGCCAGGCAGGGCTCCTACAATGAGCAGTTCTTC.

This clone appeared once. The chain is built from TRBV6-5 and TRBJ2-1; 11 nucleotides align to TRBD1. Germline CDR1 and CDR2: MNHEY and SVGAGI. Unmatched junction bases numbered 7, after V lost 7 bases and J lost 5 bases. The CDR3 extends over 15 amino acids. The DNA of the CDR3 is TGTGCCAGCACTCTGGACAGGGGGCGAAACAATGAGCAGTTCTTC. It specifies CASTLDRGRNNEQFF.